The rows below give T cell receptor beta chains drawn from one sample of a study of chemoradiotherapy in HPV16-positive cancers. Method: immunoSEQ multiplex PCR; TCRdb's copy keeps in-frame clones and lacks some. The table has some 13,000 clones, about three quarters seen once. The sample was taken from a patient who underwent chemoradiotherapy. These receptors came from a human donor with HPV-associated anogenital cancer. Both conserved end residues are part of each CDR3. The listing skips clone size in some rows; elsewhere it reads once, few, many or a size class.

v_gene: TRBV11-2
abundance: NA
j_gene: TRBJ2-1
CDR3aa: CASSLEGQGSYNEQFF

v_gene: TRBV2
abundance: NA
j_gene: TRBJ2-3
CDR3aa: CASSAPRSTDTQYF

v_gene: TRBV27
abundance: NA
j_gene: TRBJ2-2
CDR3aa: CASRLAGVTGELFF

v_gene: TRBV7-2
abundance: NA
j_gene: TRBJ2-1
CDR3aa: CASSEEPTYNEQFF

v_gene: TRBV5-1
abundance: NA
j_gene: TRBJ1-1
CDR3aa: CASSLSAANTEAFF

v_gene: TRBV10-3
abundance: few
j_gene: TRBJ2-7
CDR3aa: CAISVPGDEQYF

v_gene: TRBV19
abundance: NA
j_gene: TRBJ1-4
CDR3aa: CASRDRGGREKLFF

v_gene: TRBV6-5
abundance: NA
j_gene: TRBJ2-5
CDR3aa: CASSYGGGTETQYF

v_gene: TRBV9
abundance: NA
j_gene: TRBJ2-2
CDR3aa: CASSVERITTLDTGELFF

v_gene: TRBV4-3
abundance: once
j_gene: TRBJ2-1
CDR3aa: CASSQGTGGSYNEQFF

v_gene: TRBV28
abundance: NA
j_gene: TRBJ2-1
CDR3aa: CASTKGYAGGGDEQFF

v_gene: TRBV27
abundance: NA
j_gene: TRBJ2-1
CDR3aa: CASSFQGSSYNEQFF

v_gene: TRBV19
abundance: NA
j_gene: TRBJ1-5
CDR3aa: CASNPPPGPPQHF

v_gene: TRBV27
abundance: NA
j_gene: TRBJ2-1
CDR3aa: CASSTPGNNEQFF

v_gene: TRBV5-1
abundance: NA
j_gene: TRBJ2-7
CDR3aa: CASSVGQGSYEQYF

v_gene: TRBV6-6
abundance: NA
j_gene: TRBJ2-5
CDR3aa: CASSYRAGGRAETQYF

v_gene: TRBV28
abundance: once
j_gene: TRBJ2-7
CDR3aa: CASSLGQNRHYEQYF

v_gene: TRBV4-3
abundance: NA
j_gene: TRBJ1-2
CDR3aa: CASSQGGYDRVNGYTF

v_gene: TRBV4-3
abundance: NA
j_gene: TRBJ2-1
CDR3aa: CASSQEGQGTYNEQFF

v_gene: TRBV10-2
abundance: NA
j_gene: TRBJ2-6
CDR3aa: CASSGGTLIGNVLTF

v_gene: TRBV19
abundance: few
j_gene: TRBJ2-1
CDR3aa: CASSDRGNEQFF

v_gene: TRBV29-1
abundance: NA
j_gene: TRBJ2-3
CDR3aa: CSVDVTSTDTQYF

v_gene: TRBV5-1
abundance: NA
j_gene: TRBJ2-6
CDR3aa: CASSLGGVGANVLTF

v_gene: TRBV4-1
abundance: few
j_gene: TRBJ1-2
CDR3aa: CASSHGRDLLGYTF